These T cell receptor beta chains were read from a single sample in a study of T cells after yellow fever vaccination. TCRdb itself ran the 5' RACE reads through MiXCR, one entry per CDR3 protein. The profile covers roughly 50,000 distinct CDR3 sequences, with less than 9% appearing a single time and less than 35% taken by the ten largest. The starting material was CD8+ T cells sorted from PBMCs, obtained more than 13 days after the first yellow fever vaccination. These TCRs come from a man aged 18 to 29 who received the YFV17D yellow fever vaccine. Both conserved end residues are part of each CDR3. Fields, in order: J gene, V gene, D gene, clone size, CDR3 DNA, CDR3 protein. A D gene is named only where the DNA matches it firmly. Only some rows state a clone size, as once, few, many or a class for expanded clones.

>TRBJ2-1|TRBV11-2|-|medium-sized
TGTGCCAGCAGCTTATTGTCCCCGGAGTACTACAATGAGCAGTTCTTC
CASSLLSPEYYNEQFF
>TRBJ2-1|TRBV29-1|-|many
TGCAGCGTGCCCAAACAGGGGGGGAATGAGCAGTTCTTC
CSVPKQGGNEQFF
>TRBJ1-2|TRBV4-1|TRBD1|-
TGCGCCAGCAGCCAGCCCGACAGGGGGCGAAGTACTAACTATGGCTACACCTTC
CASSQPDRGRSTNYGYTF
>TRBJ2-7|TRBV12-3/TRBV12-4|TRBD1|many
TGTGCCAGCAGTCTAGACAGGGGCACGATACTTTGGGAGCAGTACTTC
CASSLDRGTILWEQYF
>TRBJ2-5|TRBV6-1|TRBD1|many
TGTGCCAGCAGAGACAGGGTGGGCAAAGAGACCCAGTACTTC
CASRDRVGKETQYF
>TRBJ1-1|TRBV6-4|-|many
TGTGCCAGCAGTGACGGACAGAACACTGAAGCTTTCTTT
CASSDGQNTEAFF
>TRBJ2-2|TRBV27|-|many
TGTGCCAGCAGTAACATCGCAGGGACATTCGACACCGGGGAGCTGTTTTTT
CASSNIAGTFDTGELFF
>TRBJ1-2|TRBV12-3/TRBV12-4|TRBD1|many
TGTGCCAGCAGCCGACAGGGTTCCCATGGCTACACCTTC
CASSRQGSHGYTF
>TRBJ2-2|TRBV12-3/TRBV12-4|TRBD2|-
TGTGCCATCAAGACTAGCGGGCTGACGGAGCTGTTTTTT
CAIKTSGLTELFF
>TRBJ1-2|TRBV18|-|many
TGTGCCAGCTCACCACGAGGAGACAGTGGCTACACCTTC
CASSPRGDSGYTF
>TRBJ1-1|TRBV6-5|TRBD1|many
TGTGCCAGCAGTTCCGTAGATAGCGGGACAGGTGCTGAAGCTTTCTTT
CASSSVDSGTGAEAFF
>TRBJ1-1|TRBV12-3/TRBV12-4|-|many
TGTGCCAGCAGTTTAGTGACCGTGAAGGAAGCTTTCTTT
CASSLVTVKEAFF
>TRBJ1-5|TRBV19|-|few
TGTGCCAGTAGTATAGATCCTCCGGGATCGCAGCCCCAGCATTTT
CASSIDPPGSQPQHF
>TRBJ1-3|TRBV4-1|-|many
TGCGCCAGCAGCCAATACAGGGTTGCTGGAAACACCATATATTTT
CASSQYRVAGNTIYF
>TRBJ2-7|TRBV6-5|TRBD1|once
TGTGCCAGCAGTTACCAAGGGGGCATCGAGCAGTACTTC
CASSYQGGIEQYF
>TRBJ2-7|TRBV29-1|-|many
TGCAGCGTCCACGAGGGGCTTAACTACGAGCAGTACTTC
CSVHEGLNYEQYF
>TRBJ2-7|TRBV7-9|-|few
TGTGCCAGCAGCTTAGCATCTAGATACGAGCAGTACTTC
CASSLASRYEQYF
>TRBJ1-6|TRBV4-1|TRBD1|few
TGCGCCAGCAGCCAAGATGGGACAGGCCAACCCCTCCACTTT
CASSQDGTGQPLHF
>TRBJ1-6|TRBV6-1|TRBD1|many
TGTGCCAGCAGTGACACTGGGACAGGGGGCCGTAATTCACCCCTCCACTTT
CASSDTGTGGRNSPLHF
>TRBJ2-3|TRBV6-4|TRBD2|many
TGTGCCAGCAGTGAGGGGACTAGCGGGGGCACAGATACGCAGTATTTT
CASSEGTSGGTDTQYF
>TRBJ1-2|TRBV12-3/TRBV12-4|TRBD1|many
TGTGCCAGCGGGCTCGACAGGGACGGGGGCTACACCTTC
CASGLDRDGGYTF
>TRBJ2-7|TRBV13|-|many
TGTGCCAGCAGCCCCGGGGCCGTAGGGTCCACAAGCGACGAGCAGTACTTC
CASSPGAVGSTSDEQYF
>TRBJ2-7|TRBV4-2|-|many
TGTGCCAGCAGCCCAACGGACAGATCCTACGAGCAGTACTTC
CASSPTDRSYEQYF
>TRBJ1-1|TRBV5-1|TRBD1|many
TGCGCCAGCAGAAGGTTCAGGGGGCCTAATACTGAAGCTTTCTTT
CASRRFRGPNTEAFF
>TRBJ1-1|TRBV12-3/TRBV12-4|-|-
TGTGCCAGCAGTTTGAGGGCGCCGGGGGCTTTCTTT
CASSLRAPGAFF
>TRBJ1-6|TRBV7-9|-|many
TGTGCCAGCAGCTCCTGGACCGGGTCACCCCTCCACTTT
CASSSWTGSPLHF
>TRBJ2-5|TRBV12-3/TRBV12-4|TRBD1|few
TGTGCCAGCAGCAGTAGACAGGGCGCGCGGCGAGAGACCCAGTACTTC
CASSSRQGARRETQYF
>TRBJ1-6|TRBV7-6|-|many
TGTGCCAGCAGCTTATCCTTAAATTCACCCCTCCACTTT
CASSLSLNSPLHF
>TRBJ1-2|TRBV7-3|TRBD1|-
TGTGCCAGCAGCTTTCGGACAGGGAGTGGCTACACCTTC
CASSFRTGSGYTF
>TRBJ2-5|TRBV4-1|TRBD2|-
TGCGCCAGCAGCCAAGTACTAGCGGGGTACCAAGAGACCCAGTACTTC
CASSQVLAGYQETQYF
>TRBJ2-1|TRBV27|TRBD2|-
TGTGCCAGCAGTTTATCTGGGGGGACTAGCGGCCTAACCAACAATGAGCAGTTCTTC
CASSLSGGTSGLTNNEQFF
>TRBJ2-2|TRBV15|-|many
TGTGCCACCAGCAGAGGCACAACGGGTGGGGAGCTGTTTTTT
CATSRGTTGGELFF
>TRBJ2-3|TRBV3-1|-|many
TGTGCCAGCAGCCAAGAGGGATGGGATACGCAGTATTTT
CASSQEGWDTQYF
>TRBJ1-2|TRBV4-1|-|few
TGCGCCAGCAGCCCCAATGAAAGGCACGAGAATGGCTACACCTTC
CASSPNERHENGYTF
>TRBJ2-1|TRBV4-1|TRBD1|many
TGCGCCAGCAGCCAAGATTGGGACAGACACTACAATGAGCAGTTCTTC
CASSQDWDRHYNEQFF
>TRBJ2-5|TRBV2|TRBD1|few
TGTGCCAGCACCGGGACAGACCAAGAGACCCAGTACTTC
CASTGTDQETQYF
>TRBJ2-7|TRBV20-1|-|many
TGCAGTGCTAGAGGGGGGACACGGTTCTACGAGCAGTACTTC
CSARGGTRFYEQYF
>TRBJ1-2|TRBV7-8|-|many
TGTGCCAGCAGCTTAGCAGGCGGGGGCGCAAGTAACTATGGCTACACCTTC
CASSLAGGGASNYGYTF
>TRBJ1-2|TRBV12-3/TRBV12-4|-|many
TGTGCCAGCAGGTCCGCAGGTGTCTATGGCTACACCTTC
CASRSAGVYGYTF
>TRBJ1-2|TRBV7-6|TRBD1|many
TGTGCCAGCAGCTCTAACCCGGGACAGGGGTTTGGAACCTTCCATGGCTACACCTTC
CASSSNPGQGFGTFHGYTF
>TRBJ2-3|TRBV6-2/TRBV6-3|-|few
TGTGCCAGCAGCCTACATCGGGCCGCAGATACGCAGTATTTT
CASSLHRAADTQYF
>TRBJ1-5|TRBV19|TRBD1|few
TGTGCCAGTAGTACCGGGACAGGGGGCATTCAGCCCCAGCATTTT
CASSTGTGGIQPQHF
>TRBJ2-2|TRBV4-3|TRBD2|many
TGCGCCAGCAGCCATCCGGGGCGGGGGGGCTCCGGGGAGCTGTTTTTT
CASSHPGRGGSGELFF
>TRBJ1-2|TRBV7-2|-|many
TGTGCCAGCAGCCCAGACACGAACTATGGCTACACCTTC
CASSPDTNYGYTF
>TRBJ1-1|TRBV4-3|TRBD1|many
TGCGCCAGCAGCCATGGGACAGTCATGAACACTGAAGCTTTCTTT
CASSHGTVMNTEAFF
>TRBJ2-3|TRBV4-1|-|many
TGCGCCAGCAGCCGCATGACTGACACAGATACGCAGTATTTT
CASSRMTDTDTQYF
>TRBJ2-1|TRBV27|-|-
TGTGCCAGCAGTTTAGAGGGGACTCTCTCCTACAATGAGCAGTTCTTC
CASSLEGTLSYNEQFF
>TRBJ2-5|TRBV7-9|-|many
TGTGCCAGCAGCTCTGAATGGGCCCAGTACTTC
CASSSEWAQYF
>TRBJ2-7|TRBV11-1|-|many
TGTGCCAGCACCCCGACAGAGCGGCGAACCTACGAGCAGTACTTC
CASTPTERRTYEQYF
>TRBJ1-1|TRBV5-1|-|many
TGCGCCAGCAGCTTGGCGCAGGGACCCACTGAAGCTTTCTTT
CASSLAQGPTEAFF
>TRBJ2-1|TRBV20-1|-|medium-sized
TGCAGTGCTAGAGATGGACGGGGACCCTACAATGAGCAGTTCTTC
CSARDGRGPYNEQFF
>TRBJ2-1|TRBV27|-|many
TGTGCCAGCGGTTCAGGGAATGAGCAGTTCTTC
CASGSGNEQFF
>TRBJ1-1|TRBV20-1|-|many
TGCAGTGGTTGGGCGGGTACTGAAGCTTTCTTT
CSGWAGTEAFF